Below, 14 T cell receptor beta chains from the same sample are listed, as sequenced in a study of tissue T cells after allogeneic stem cell transplantation. Using immunoSEQ multiplex PCR, the repertoire was profiled, and TCRdb retains in-frame clones only, with some absent. The sample has 9,000 to 9,500 clones, 47% seen once. Specified time point: mouse harvest day 7 after allogeneic transplant. Each mouse received 10^7 T-cell-depleted marrow cells plus 10^6 splenic CD5+ T cells by tail vein. Sequencing input: gut tissue. The receptor set was obtained from a female BALB/c mouse given C57BL/6 T cells with graft-versus-host disease after an allogeneic hematopoietic cell transplant.

Worth noting for this clone: The germline and genes are mouse ones. The CDR3 end is not reached by the read, which stops 1 residue before it; the germline J gene fills it in. The rearrangement uses TRBV24 and TRBJ2-5; 9 bases line up with TRBD2. V shed 2 bases and J 4 bases; nucleotides not matched to a gene: 1. In germline, CDR1 is KGHTA, CDR2 FRNEEI. The CDR3 sequence is 14 residues long. The DNA read from the CDR3 is TGTGCCAGCAGTCTGCTGGGGGGGGAAGACACCCAGTAC. As protein: CASSLLGGEDTQY. The CDR3 reads in full as CASSLLGGEDTQYF.

This clone was observed a few times. Gene names are the mouse ones. The CDR3 is cut off 1 residue early in the read; its end comes from the germline J gene. The chain employs TRBV20 and TRBJ2-5, with D uncertain. The germline CDR1 and CDR2 sequences are GFQATS and STVNSAI. Trimming removed 1 base at V and 0 bases at J, with 5 bases between. The length of the CDR3 is 13 residues. CDR3: CGARAINQDTQYF. Incomplete CDR3 DNA: TGTGGTGCTAGGGCCATTAACCAAGACACCCAGTAC.

This clone is categorized as medium-sized. Mouse gene names and germline throughout. The read stops 1 residue short of the end of the CDR3; the missing end is completed from the germline J gene. The chain is built from TRBV26 and TRBJ1-4; possibly TRBD1 for D (5 bases). This CDR3 contains 14 residues. Germline CDR1 is KGHPV and CDR2 is FQNQEV (reference sequence). The V end lost 6 bases, the J end lost 0 bases, and 8 bases lay between the germline ends. CDR3 in amino acids: CASSWGISNERLFF. The part of the CDR3 DNA that was read is TGTGCCAGCAGCTGGGGGATTTCCAACGAAAGATTATTT.

For this clone: Gene labels here are mouse ones. The read terminates 1 residue ahead of where the CDR3 ends, so the germline J gene completes it. V and J are TRBV13-2 and TRBJ1-1, with TRBD1 as a possible D gene (5 bases). V shed 1 base and J shed 0 bases, with 7 bases lying between them. Germline CDR1 reads NNHNN; CDR2 reads SYGAGS (reference sequence). CDR3 length equals 14 residues. CDR3: CASGDPGQNTEVFF. The sequenced CDR3 bases are TGTGCCAGCGGTGATCCGGGACAGAACACAGAAGTCTTC.

Points on this clone: The germline and genes are mouse ones. The CDR3 protein is CASSDAGVGNEQYF. The sequenced part of the CDR3 DNA is TGTGCCAGCAGTGATGCCGGGGTCGGGAATGAACAGTAC. The chain joins TRBV13-1 to TRBJ2-7; the D is unclear. The read finishes 1 residue shy of the CDR3 end, and the germline J gene is used to complete it. Germline CDR1 is NSHNY and CDR2 is SYGAGN. With 0 bases removed from V and 5 bases from J, the gap between germline ends came to 12 bases. The CDR3 sequence is 14 residues long.

Within the sample, this clone is medium-sized. Gene names refer to mouse genes. The read ends 1 residue shy of where the CDR3 ends; the end is completed using the germline J gene. The V call is TRBV19, the J call TRBJ2-7; 11 bases fit TRBD2. Germline V lookup: CDR1 FNHDT, CDR2 SITEND (reference sequence). The V segment lost 2 bases and the J segment 3 bases; nucleotides outside the gene matches: 4. The CDR3 is made up of 15 amino acids. This CDR3 is CASSIDWGGVYEQYF. Partial CDR3 DNA: TGTGCCAGCAGTATCGACTGGGGGGGGGTCTATGAACAGTAC.

By share, this clone ranks as large. The gene symbols are mouse symbols. The CDR3 end lies 1 residue beyond the end of the read and is filled in from the germline J gene. This chain links TRBV23 with TRBJ2-7; the D call TRBD2 from the table was never checked on the DNA. This CDR3 spans 14 amino acids. Germline assignment: CDR1 KGHTA and CDR2 FQNQQP. CDR3 DNA, as far as it was read: TGCTCCAGCAGTCACCGGGACTGGGGGTATGAACAGTAC. Amino acids: CSSSHRDWGYEQY. The full CDR3 sequence reads CSSSHRDWGYEQYF.

This clone has only a few counts. Genes and germline are mouse. Sequencing ends 1 residue short of the CDR3 end; the germline J gene provides the rest. The V gene is TRBV23, the J gene TRBJ2-7; no DNA check was done on the table's D call, TRBD2. This CDR3 has 13 amino acids. Germline values: CDR1 KGHTA, CDR2 FQNQQP. The covered CDR3 bases are TGCTCCAGCACCCCACTGGTCTCCTATGAACAGTAC. Encoded protein: CSSTPLVSYEQY. The entire CDR3 sequence reads CSSTPLVSYEQYF. Supplemented by reference TRBV23 and TRBJ2-7, the full variable domain reads DAAVTQKPRYLIKMKGQEAEMKCIPEKGHTAVFWYQQKQSKELKFLIYFQNQQPLDQIDMVKERFSAVCPSSSLCSLGIRTCEAEDSALYLCSSTPLVSYEQYFGPGTRLTVL.

Note on this clone: Gene names are mouse gene names. The DNA ends 1 residue before the CDR3 does, and the rest of the CDR3 is filled in from the germline J gene. The chain joins TRBV3 to TRBJ2-5, with TRBD1 as a possible D gene (5 bases). V lost 1 base to trimming and J lost 0 bases, with 5 bases between them. The CDR3 is 14 amino acids. The germline CDR1 and CDR2 sequences are SNHLY and FYNGKV (reference sequence). The covered CDR3 bases are TGTGCCAGCAGCTTAGGACAGAACCAAGACACCCAGTAC. This encodes CASSLGQNQDTQY. The entire CDR3 protein reads CASSLGQNQDTQYF.

A word on this clone: Each gene name is a mouse one. Sequencing ends 1 residue short of the CDR3 end; the germline J gene provides the rest. V gene TRBV31 combines with J gene TRBJ2-7; 11 bases are a match to TRBD2. The CDR3 is made up of 14 amino acids. The V and J ends lost 3 bases and 4 bases, in that order; junction bases with no gene match: 5. The germline V gene encodes CDR1 GKSSPN and CDR2 SITVG. CDR3 DNA (partial): TGTGCCTGGAGCCTGGGACTGGGGGTTTATGAACAGTAC. It encodes CAWSLGLGVYEQY. In full, the CDR3 reads CAWSLGLGVYEQYF.

As concerns this clone: The gene symbols are mouse symbols. Read data end 1 residue before the CDR3 end; the end is taken from the germline J gene. The rearrangement uses TRBV15 and TRBJ2-5; TRBD1 agrees at 7 bases. Germline CDR1 SGHND, CDR2 FRSKSL. V lost 2 bases and J lost 2; bases outside the gene matches: 1. The CDR3 covers 14 residues. The CDR3 sequence is CASSLRDSQDTQYF. The covered CDR3 bases are TGTGCCAGCAGTTTAAGGGACAGCCAAGACACCCAGTAC.

As to this clone: The germline and genes are mouse ones. Coverage ceases 1 residue before the CDR3 finishes, and the germline J gene fills in the end. The chain carries TRBV3 and TRBJ2-4; D remains unclear. Germline CDR1 and CDR2: SNHLY and FYNGKV (reference sequence). CDR3 length equals 13 residues. V dropped 6 bases and J dropped 0 bases, with 7 bases sitting between them. The chain's CDR3 is CASRRLSQNTLYF. The CDR3 bases that were read are TGTGCCAGCAGGAGGCTTAGTCAAAACACCTTGTAC. Drawing the rest from reference TRBV3 and TRBJ2-4, the complete variable domain is GPKVLQIPSHQIIDMGQMVTLNCDPVSNHLYFYWYKQILGQQMEFLVNFYNGKVMEKSKLFKDQFSVERPDGSYFTLKIQPTALEDSAVYFCASRRLSQNTLYFGAGTRLSVL.

Remarks on this clone: The genes and germline here are from mouse. The read finishes 1 residue shy of the CDR3 end, and the germline J gene is used to complete it. The chain is built from TRBV16 and TRBJ1-1; D not certain. V lost 5 bases and J lost 0, with 4 bases in between. This CDR3 region has 12 residues. CDR1 and CDR2 (germline): SGHSA, FRNQAP. CDR3 region: CASSRQNTEVFF. The part of the CDR3 DNA that was read is TGTGCAAGCAGCCGACAGAACACAGAAGTCTTC.

Of note for this clone: Here the gene names and germline are mouse. The read stops 1 residue short of the end of the CDR3; the missing end is completed from the germline J gene. This sequence joins TRBV1 and TRBJ2-4, with 8 bases fitting TRBD1. J gave up 2 bases and V 2 bases, and 6 bases lay outside the gene matches. There are 16 residues in the CDR3. CDR1 and CDR2 (germline): NSQYPW, LRSPGD (reference sequence). CDR3 protein: CTCSAQGALIQNTLYF. Partial CDR3 DNA: TGCACCTGCAGTGCACAGGGGGCGCTGATTCAAAACACCTTGTAC.